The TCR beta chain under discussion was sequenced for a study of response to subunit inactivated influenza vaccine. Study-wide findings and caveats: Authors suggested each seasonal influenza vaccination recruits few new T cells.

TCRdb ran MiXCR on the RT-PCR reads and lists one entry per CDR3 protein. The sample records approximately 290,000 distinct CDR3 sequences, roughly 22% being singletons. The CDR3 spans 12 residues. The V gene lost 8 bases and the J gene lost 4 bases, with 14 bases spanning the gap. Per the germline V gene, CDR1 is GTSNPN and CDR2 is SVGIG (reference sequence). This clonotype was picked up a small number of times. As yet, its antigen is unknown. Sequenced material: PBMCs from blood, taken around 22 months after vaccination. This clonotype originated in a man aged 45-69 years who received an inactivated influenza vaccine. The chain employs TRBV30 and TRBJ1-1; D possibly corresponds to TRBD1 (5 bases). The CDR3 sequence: CAGNQGGTEAFF. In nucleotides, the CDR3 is TGTGCCGGGAACCAGGGAGGCACTGAAGCTTTCTTT. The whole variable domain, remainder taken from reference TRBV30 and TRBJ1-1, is SQTIHQWPATLVQPVGSPLSLECTVEGTSNPNLYWYRQAAGRGLQLLFYSVGIGQISSEVPQNLSASRPQDRQFILSSKKLLLSDSGFYLCAGNQGGTEAFFGQGTRLTVV.